Following are 26 T cell receptor beta chains from one sample sequenced in a study of monozygotic twins with inflammatory bowel disease. TCRdb reprocessed the 5' RACE reads, keeping one entry per CDR3 protein, no DNA. This sample carries a few hundred thousand distinct CDR3 sequences, with approximately 1.6% going to the ten biggest clones. Specimen: blood. The receptors derive from a human donor with ulcerative colitis or Crohn's disease, or a healthy co-twin of an affected twin (not recorded which).

This CDR3 is CASTLQGARTDTQYF. The genes are TRBV5-1 and TRBJ2-3; TCRdb's D call of TRBD1 is untestable without DNA. CDR1 SGHRS and CDR2 YFSETQ come from the germline V gene. The CDR3 extends over 15 amino acids. Full variable domain (rest looked up from reference TRBV5-1 and TRBJ2-3): KAGVTQTPRYLIKTRGQQVTLSCSPISGHRSVSWYQQTPGQGLQFLFEYFSETQRNKGNFPGRFSGRQFSNSRSEMNVSTLELGDSALYLCASTLQGARTDTQYFGPGTRLTVL.

The rearrangement links TRBV7-2 to TRBJ2-1; lacking DNA, the TRBD2 call made by TCRdb goes unchecked. The CDR3 extends over 16 amino acids. The V gene's germline CDR1 is SGHTA and CDR2 FQGNSA. CDR3 region: CASSSTSGRHYNEQFF. Filled out from reference TRBV7-2 and TRBJ2-1, the complete variable domain reads GAGVSQSPSNKVTEKGKDVELRCDPISGHTALYWYRQSLGQGLEFLIYFQGNSAPDKSGLPSDRFSAERTGGSVSTLTIQRTQQEDSAVYLCASSSTSGRHYNEQFFGPGTRLTVL.

The genes are TRBV3-1 and TRBJ1-1; TCRdb names TRBD1, which stays unverified in the absence of DNA. Germline CDR1 and CDR2: LGHDT and YNNKEL (reference sequence). The CDR3 covers 13 residues. CDR3 in amino acids: CASSPTGQEKAFF.

This chain uses TRBV7-9 with TRBJ2-4. CDR3 length: 14 residues. Germline-derived CDR1 and CDR2 are SEHNR and FQNEAQ (reference sequence). This CDR3 reads CASSFYGRENIQYF. Variable domain in full (rest from reference TRBV7-9 and TRBJ2-4): DTGVSQNPRHKITKRGQNVTFRCDPISEHNRLYWYRQTLGQGPEFLTYFQNEAQLEKSRLLSDRFSAERPKGSFSTLEIQRTEQGDSAMYLCASSFYGRENIQYFGAGTRLSVL.

This chain connects TRBV6-4 to TRBJ1-2; TCRdb reports TRBD1, a call that lacks DNA to check it against. Germline lookup yields CDR1 MRHNA and CDR2 SNTAGT. This CDR3 contains 18 residues. The CDR3 sequence is CASSDPDSGTGGVGGYTF.

The gene calls are TRBV2 and TRBJ1-2. Germline V lookup: CDR1 SNHLY, CDR2 FYNNEI. The CDR3 sequence is 12 residues long. CDR3 amino acids: CASRNFPYGYTF.

CDR3 loop: CASKTQGPTGELFF. The chain uses TRBV2 and TRBJ2-2; there is no DNA to check the TCRdb D call of TRBD1. The CDR3 covers 14 residues. Germline-derived CDR1 and CDR2 are SNHLY and FYNNEI.

The chain links TRBV5-1 to TRBJ1-6; TCRdb's D gene call, TRBD1, goes unchecked for lack of DNA. The CDR3 sequence is 14 residues long. Germline CDR1 reads SGHRS; CDR2 reads YFSETQ. CDR3 residues: CASSLGQGASPLHF.

The rearrangement links TRBV27 to TRBJ1-5. Germline CDR1 MNHEY, CDR2 SMNVEV (reference sequence). The CDR3 is 15 residues long. The CDR3 here is CASSLSFLSNQPQHF.

This sequence joins TRBV12-3 or TRBV12-4 and TRBJ2-1; TCRdb picks TRBD2, but there is no DNA to check that call. The CDR3 loop spans 13 amino acids. CDR3 residues: CASSLRVVDEQFF.

CDR3 loop: CASQGPMNTEAFF. The rearrangement links TRBV14 to TRBJ1-1. Germline V gives CDR1 SGHDN, CDR2 FVKESK. The CDR3 covers 13 residues.

CDR3 residues: CASSLTDSYEQYF. The rearrangement joins TRBV5-1 to TRBJ2-7. CDR1 is SGHRS and CDR2 is YFSETQ in the germline V gene. The CDR3 is 13 amino acids.

This chain uses TRBV27 with TRBJ1-2; TCRdb's assignment of TRBD1 cannot be checked, as there is no DNA. The CDR3 is 15 amino acids. Per germline, CDR1 MNHEY and CDR2 SMNVEV (reference sequence). The CDR3 reads CASSFSGQGLGGYTF.

The J gene is TRBJ2-3, the V gene TRBV20-1; TCRdb designates TRBD1, a call that cannot be tested without DNA. Germline V CDR1 and CDR2: DFQATT, SNEGSKA (reference sequence). This CDR3 has 13 residues. The CDR3: CSALGQVTDTQYF.

This chain links TRBV20-1 with TRBJ2-1; the TCRdb D gene call, TRBD1, has no DNA to confirm it. Germline V lookup: CDR1 DFQATT, CDR2 SNEGSKA (reference sequence). The CDR3 has 15 residues. The CDR3 spells CSARDWSRTSNEQFF.

This chain joins TRBV20-1 and TRBJ1-5; the D gene TCRdb calls, TRBD1, cannot be checked with no DNA. The CDR3 runs 14 residues. Per the germline V gene, CDR1 is DFQATT and CDR2 is SNEGSKA (reference sequence). CDR3 residues: CSGLNPRGNQPQHF.

V is TRBV2 and J is TRBJ2-4; no DNA is available, so the TRBD1 call from TCRdb remains unchecked. The CDR3 covers 15 residues. Looked up from germline, CDR1 is SNHLY and CDR2 is FYNNEI. The CDR3 spells CASRTSPRLENIQYF.

This chain links TRBV12-3 or TRBV12-4 with TRBJ2-5; TCRdb gives TRBD1 as the D gene, but with no DNA this cannot be confirmed. The CDR3 contains 15 residues. The CDR3 loop is CASSVTGYGGETQYF.

The V and J genes are TRBV12-3 or TRBV12-4 and TRBJ1-2; as DNA is missing, the TRBD1 call by TCRdb cannot be tested. CDR3 length: 14 amino acids. CDR3 region: CASSSQGVYYGYTF.

The gene calls are TRBV5-4 and TRBJ1-2; with no DNA, the TCRdb D assignment of TRBD1 cannot be verified. From germline, CDR1 is SGHNT and CDR2 YYREEE (reference sequence). The CDR3 extends over 16 amino acids. The CDR3: CASRTSLSPLSYGYTF.

The chain carries TRBV5-1 and TRBJ2-7; without DNA, the TCRdb call of TRBD1 cannot be checked. CDR1 and CDR2 from the germline V gene are SGHRS and YFSETQ. The CDR3 loop spans 14 amino acids. The CDR3 sequence is CASSYAAGGYEQYF. The full variable domain, with the rest looked up from reference TRBV5-1 and TRBJ2-7, is KAGVTQTPRYLIKTRGQQVTLSCSPISGHRSVSWYQQTPGQGLQFLFEYFSETQRNKGNFPGRFSGRQFSNSRSEMNVSTLELGDSALYLCASSYAAGGYEQYFGPGTRLTVT.

This rearrangement joins TRBV5-4 to TRBJ1-1; TCRdb designates TRBD1, a call that cannot be tested without DNA. This CDR3 comprises 19 residues. The germline V gene has CDR1 SGHNT and CDR2 YYREEE (reference sequence). The CDR3 protein is CASSLPGQLTGSMNTEAFF.

The chain has TRBV7-2 and TRBJ2-7. Germline lookup yields CDR1 SGHTA and CDR2 FQGNSA. There are 14 residues in the CDR3. This CDR3 is CASSLEDGSYEQYF.

The chain joins TRBV9 to TRBJ2-1; the D call from TCRdb, TRBD2, cannot be confirmed without DNA. Germline CDR1 reads SGDLS; CDR2 reads YYNGEE. The CDR3 is 15 amino acids. CDR3 residues: CASSVGAGFYNEQFF.

J is TRBJ1-2 and V is TRBV11-2; checking the TCRdb D call of TRBD1 is not possible without DNA. CDR3 size: 14 residues. Germline lookup yields CDR1 SGHAT and CDR2 FQNNGV. The CDR3 here is CASSPLTGGYGYTF.

The chain employs TRBV6-5 and TRBJ1-1; TCRdb designates TRBD1, a call that cannot be tested without DNA. Germline CDR1 reads MNHEY; CDR2 reads SVGAGI. The CDR3 is made up of 15 amino acids. CDR3 sequence reads: CASTKGGGVDTEAFF.